This T cell receptor beta chain came from a study of T cells in Graves' hyperthyroidism and ophthalmopathy. It was RNA transcripts that yielded the amplified TCR beta CDR3 regions. TCR CDR3 underwent first-round RT-PCR with the HTBI primer set. TCRdb re-derived calls from the multiplex PCR reads in MiXCR, one entry per CDR3 protein. Of under 600,000 distinct CDR3 sequences in the sample, 16% are singletons; the top ten hold around 3.3%. Germline V lookup: CDR1 LGHNA, CDR2 YSLEER. The CDR3 runs 17 residues. V gave up 1 base and J gave up 8 bases, with 21 bases separating them. The TCR was taken from a woman between 40 and 55 years old with Graves' ophthalmopathy. Sequenced: blood. This sequence joins TRBV4-3 and TRBJ1-3, with D possibly TRBD1 on 5 matching bases. For the CDR3, the DNA is TGCGCCAGCAGCCAAGTAGGGGTGGGGCCTCAGGCGGACACCATATATTTT. This encodes CASSQVGVGPQADTIYF.